This record covers a single TCR beta chain. Its cognate antigen is unknown. The sample originates from a study of cytomegalovirus exposure and HLA in healthy donors. Study conclusions and caveats: In the analysis, some V segments, TRBV6-2 and TRBV6-3 included, were excluded as indistinguishable. Apparent HLA restriction characterized most CMV-associated TCR beta chains in a later analysis.

It was with 60 Vbeta and 13 Jbeta primers that the PCR ran. Assay used: immunoSEQ multiplex PCR; TCRdb lists only in-frame clones, some missing. The table has around 160,000 clones, just over 70% seen once. Each donor was healthy, and each was a bone marrow donor. V shed 9 bases, J shed 5 bases, and the junction held 5 bases outside the gene matches. The length of the CDR3 is 12 residues. In germline, CDR1 is SGHRS, CDR2 YFSETQ. The source is a man aged 18 to 30 in good health and CMV-seropositive. This sequence joins TRBV5-1 and TRBJ2-1; 7 bases are shared with TRBD2. The sample taken for sequencing was PBMCs. Here the CDR3 DNA reads TGCGCCACCGGGACTACAGACAATGAGCAGTTCTTC. Translating gives CATGTTDNEQFF.